These 16 T cell receptor beta chains were sequenced from one sample in a study of Tregs in tolerant kidney transplant recipients. Generated by immunoSEQ multiplex PCR, the TCRdb table keeps only in-frame clones and is missing some. Of around 30,000 clones in the sample, 82% are singletons; the top ten hold approximately 2.1%. These receptors are not linked to any known antigen. The sequencing input was Tregs from blood cultured with allogeneic cells. The receptor set was obtained from a human donor in good health.

V is TRBV5-1 and J is TRBJ2-2; D gene uncertain. V lost 4 bases to trimming and J lost 0 bases, with 10 bases between them. The CDR3 totals 15 residues. The germline V gene encodes CDR1 SGHRS and CDR2 YFSETQ. This chain's CDR3 is CASSIDLTNTGELFF. The DNA of the CDR3 is TGCGCCAGCAGCATAGACCTTACGAACACCGGGGAGCTGTTTTTT.

V is TRBV9 and J is TRBJ2-1, with D uncertain. CDR3 size: 13 residues. The V and J ends lost 0 bases and 2 bases respectively, with 3 bases between them. Germline values: CDR1 SGDLS, CDR2 YYNGEE. The CDR3 reads CASSVAAYNEQFF. Here the CDR3 DNA reads TGTGCCAGCAGCGTAGCAGCCTACAATGAGCAGTTCTTC.

The chain joins TRBV5-1 to TRBJ2-5; 8 nucleotides line up with TRBD1. The CDR3 has 16 residues. V lost 0 bases to trimming and J lost 4 bases; unmatched junction nucleotides: 8. Germline CDR1 SGHRS, CDR2 YFSETQ. The CDR3 DNA reads TGCGCCAGCAGCTTGGCCCTTGCAGGGGGCGGAGAGACCCAGTACTTC. It translates to CASSLALAGGGETQYF. Using reference TRBV5-1 and TRBJ2-5 for the parts outside the CDR3, the full variable domain is KAGVTQTPRYLIKTRGQQVTLSCSPISGHRSVSWYQQTPGQGLQFLFEYFSETQRNKGNFPGRFSGRQFSNSRSEMNVSTLELGDSALYLCASSLALAGGGETQYFGPGTRLLVL.

The chain recombines TRBV5-5 with TRBJ2-1, with 13 bases that match TRBD2. CDR1 and CDR2 from the germline V gene are SGHKS and YYEKEE (reference sequence). Trimming removed 4 bases from V and 1 base from J; junction bases left unmatched: 5. The CDR3 runs to 17 residues. The CDR3 sequence: CASSLWTSGRSYNEQFF. The CDR3, as DNA: TGTGCCAGCAGCCTTTGGACTAGCGGGAGATCCTACAATGAGCAGTTCTTC.

The chain joins TRBV5-1 to TRBJ1-2; possibly TRBD1 for D (5 bases). V was shortened by 3 bases and J by 4 bases, with 10 bases between the two germline ends. Germline CDR1 is SGHRS and CDR2 is YFSETQ. The CDR3 runs to 13 residues. In DNA form, the CDR3 reads TGCGCCAGCAGCTCGGGGCCTATCTATGGCTACACCTTC. This translates into CASSSGPIYGYTF.

V usage is TRBV18 and J usage is TRBJ1-5; D is undetermined. Trimming stripped 8 bases from V and 3 bases from J, with 8 bases between. Per germline, CDR1 KGHSH and CDR2 LQKENI. The CDR3 covers 12 residues. CDR3: CASPPLNQPQHF. CDR3 DNA sequence: TGTGCCAGCCCCCCCCTCAATCAGCCCCAGCATTTT.

This chain uses TRBV2 with TRBJ2-3, with TRBD2 matching 8 bases. The CDR3 is 14 amino acids. The germline V gene encodes CDR1 SNHLY and CDR2 FYNNEI. V lost 10 bases, J lost 5 bases, and 11 bases stayed unmatched. The CDR3 DNA is TGTGCCACCTATCAGTCGCTAGCGGGAGATACGCAGTATTTT. It codes for CATYQSLAGDTQYF.

V gene TRBV7-2 combines with J gene TRBJ2-7, with unresolved D. CDR1 is SGHTA, CDR2 FQGNSA, per germline. The CDR3 is 14 residues long. V was trimmed by 2 bases and J by 2 bases, leaving 10 bases between them. CDR3 amino acids: CASSLQLGPYEQYF. The DNA of the CDR3 is TGTGCCAGCAGCTTACAGTTAGGCCCCTACGAGCAGTACTTC.

CDR3: CASSQEVAGLNEQYF. The CDR3 DNA sequence: TGTGCCAGCAGCCAAGAGGTAGCGGGGCTGAACGAGCAGTACTTC. V and J are TRBV4-2 and TRBJ2-7; the match to TRBD2 covers 8 bases. In germline, CDR1 is LGHNA, CDR2 YNFKEQ. Losses at the gene ends were 0 bases for V and 5 bases for J; bases not matched to a gene: 6. The CDR3 consists of 15 residues.

DNA of the CDR3: TGTGCCAGTAGTATTCGTATGGGGGCCTATAATTCACCCCTCCACTTT. This codes for CASSIRMGAYNSPLHF. The chain links TRBV19 to TRBJ1-6; D is possibly TRBD1 (5 bases). The V gene lost 3 bases and the J gene lost 2 bases, with 11 bases spanning the gap. Germline V gives CDR1 LNHDA, CDR2 SQIVND (reference sequence). The CDR3 is made up of 16 amino acids.

To note about this clone: Other DNA sequences of this sample code for an identical CDR3. This chain connects TRBV15 to TRBJ2-3, with 7 bases matching TRBD1. The germline gives CDR1 LNHNV, CDR2 YYDKDF (reference sequence). With V trimmed by 5 bases and J by 3 bases, 5 bases remained unmatched. CDR3 size: 14 residues. CDR3 sequence (DNA): TGTGCCACCAGCCCGATCAGGGGGACAGATACGCAGTATTTT. Protein sequence: CATSPIRGTDTQYF.

The gene calls are TRBV11-3 and TRBJ2-1; TRBD2 matches at 7 bases. V trimming: 4 bases; J trimming: 3 bases; junction bases outside the gene matches: 6. Per germline, CDR1 SGHNT and CDR2 YENEEA. The CDR3 has 15 residues. The CDR3 sequence: CASSSTSLYYNEQFF. The CDR3 DNA follows: TGTGCCAGCAGCTCGACTAGCTTATACTACAATGAGCAGTTCTTC.

DNA of the CDR3: TGTGCCATCAGTGAGTCAGTAGAGACCCAGTACTTC. Its protein product is CAISESVETQYF. V is TRBV10-3 and J is TRBJ2-5, with unresolved D. Trimming pared 0 bases from V and 4 bases from J, leaving 3 bases between. The CDR3 is made up of 12 amino acids. From germline, CDR1 is ENHRY and CDR2 SYGVKD.

Turning to this clone: A junction end diverges from the germline sequence, so it may reflect a read error. The genes are TRBV20-1 and TRBJ2-1; possible D gene TRBD2, 6 bases. Germline lookup yields CDR1 DFQATT and CDR2 SNEGSKA (reference sequence). The CDR3 totals 11 residues. In DNA form, the CDR3 reads TGCAGTGCGAGAGCCGGGAGTGAGCAGTTCTTC. Amino acids: CSARAGSEQFF.

The chain carries TRBV28 and TRBJ1-3; D unclear. The CDR3 has 12 amino acids. Trimming pared 7 bases from V and 2 bases from J, leaving 6 bases between. Germline assignment: CDR1 MDHEN and CDR2 SYDVKM. The CDR3 DNA reads TGTGCCAGCACAAGGGCTGGAAACACCATATATTTT. Protein product: CASTRAGNTIYF.

The chain employs TRBV10-2 and TRBJ2-1; a possible D gene is TRBD2 (5 bases). The germline V and J ends were trimmed by 3 bases and 14 bases, with 14 bases remaining between them. This CDR3 contains 12 residues. The germline V gene encodes CDR1 WSHSY and CDR2 SAAADI. CDR3 amino acids: CASSEPGMREFF. For the CDR3, the DNA is TGCGCCAGCAGTGAACCCGGGATGAGGGAGTTCTTC.